The present entry profiles one TCR beta chain with its context. The antigen remains undetermined. Trimming removed 4 bases from V and 6 bases from J; junction bases left unmatched: 5. The CDR3 covers 15 residues. The germline V gene has CDR1 KGHSH and CDR2 LQKENI. This sample was included in a study of cytomegalovirus exposure and HLA in healthy donors. The PCR made use of 60 Vbeta and 13 Jbeta primers. Study processing details: Unique TCR beta chains numbered approximately 80 million in a later analysis, with about 11 million shared. Profiling relied on immunoSEQ multiplex PCR, and the TCRdb table lists in-frame clones only, not all of them. V, J and clone size were drawn from that table, and D and trimming were deduced from the DNA. The table includes some 130,000 clones, 80% detected once. Study-wide findings and caveats: 164 TCR beta chains were listed as cytomegalovirus-associated. It emerged from a later analysis that several of the most significant clusters appeared to be linked to common viral pathogens.

V is TRBV18 and J is TRBJ2-7; TRBD2 matches 14 bases. This TCR was recovered from a man aged 25-45 years in good health. The specimen sequenced was PBMCs. The CDR3 loop reads CASSLGLAGEREQYF. The CDR3 DNA is TGTGCCAGCTCACTGGGACTAGCGGGAGAACGCGAGCAGTACTTC.